This entry describes one T cell receptor beta chain. The source material, RNA transcripts, was used to amplify TCR beta CDR3 regions. The HTBI primer set was used in a first-round RT-PCR of the TCR CDR3. TCRdb passed the multiplex PCR reads through MiXCR, listing each CDR3 protein once. The sample shows a few hundred thousand distinct CDR3 sequences, around 15% of them seen only once. Ophthalmopathy patients showed a Clinical Activity Score of at least 3, NOSPECS grade of at least 4 and duration under 3 months. Thyroid ultrasound, orbital computed tomography, clinical symptoms, and serum thyroxine and TRAb underpinned diagnoses. PBMCs were collected from a 10 ml volume of fresh peripheral blood. This sample was taken from a study of T cells in Graves' hyperthyroidism and ophthalmopathy. V was pared by 2 bases and J by 4 bases, with 6 bases of the junction left unmatched. This CDR3 contains 16 residues. CDR1 is SNHLY, CDR2 FYNNEI, per germline.

This sequence joins TRBV2 and TRBJ2-2; 8 nucleotides match TRBD1. The sequence was obtained from a woman aged 60 to 75 with Graves' ophthalmopathy. The sample comprised blood. The CDR3 region is CASSETGQGATGELFF. The CDR3 nucleotides read TGTGCCAGCAGTGAAACGGGGCAGGGGGCCACCGGGGAGCTGTTTTTT.